These 31 T cell receptor beta chains originate from one sample sequenced in a study of blood T cell repertoires in COVID-19. The data were produced by immunoSEQ multiplex PCR, yet TCRdb's version contains in-frame clones alone and is incomplete. This table has tens of thousands of clones, more than 80% appearing once. The sequenced material came from peripheral blood. All receptors come from a human donor in a cohort sampled during active COVID-19.

The chain uses TRBV5-1 and TRBJ1-4; TRBD1 matches 9 bases. There are 14 residues in the CDR3. With 3 bases clipped from V and 8 bases from J, the junction kept 5 bases outside the gene matches. Germline V CDR1 and CDR2: SGHRS, YFSETQ. The CDR3, as DNA: TGCGCCAGCAGCTCGGGACAGGGAAACGAAAAACTGTTTTTT. It yields the protein CASSSGQGNEKLFF.

This chain joins TRBV5-6 and TRBJ2-7; TRBD1 is a possible D gene (5 bases). This CDR3 is 14 amino acids long. With 6 bases removed from V and 1 base from J, the gap between germline ends came to 14 bases. Germline CDR1 and CDR2: SGHDT and YYEEEE. The CDR3 loop reads CASTRQPTSYEQYF. CDR3 sequence (DNA): TGTGCCAGCACAAGACAGCCGACGTCCTACGAGCAGTACTTC.

The chain links TRBV25-1 to TRBJ2-1; D is unresolved. The V gene lost 1 base and the J gene lost 0 bases, with 10 bases spanning the gap. The CDR3 loop spans 16 amino acids. Germline V gene data show CDR1 as MGHDK and CDR2 as SYGVNS. CDR3 amino acids: CASSESTGSSYNEQFF. The CDR3 DNA sequence: TGTGCCAGCAGTGAATCTACCGGGTCCTCCTACAATGAGCAGTTCTTC.

This clone was seen just once. This sequence joins TRBV7-9 and TRBJ1-1; 9 bases agree with TRBD1. CDR1 is SEHNR and CDR2 is FQNEAQ in the germline V gene (reference sequence). V shed 4 bases, J shed 4 bases, and the junction held 10 bases outside the gene matches. The CDR3 is 16 residues long. The CDR3 nucleotides are TGTGCCAGCAGCTCCCGGGACAGGGATGGTGGCACTGAAGCTTTCTTT. It encodes CASSSRDRDGGTEAFF.

CDR3 in DNA: TGTGCCAGCAGCTTAGACAGGGGTACGCAGTATTTT. Translating it yields CASSLDRGTQYF. The J gene is TRBJ2-3, the V gene TRBV11-2; D perhaps matches TRBD1 (6 bases). CDR1 is SGHAT, CDR2 FQNNGV, per germline. Deletions cut 0 bases from V and 8 bases from J, with 6 bases between. This CDR3 region has 12 residues.

The J gene is TRBJ2-7, the V gene TRBV19; TRBD1 agrees at 11 bases. V shed 3 bases and J 3 bases; nucleotides not matched to a gene: 4. CDR1 is LNHDA, CDR2 SQIVND, per germline (reference sequence). CDR3 length: 15 residues. DNA of the CDR3: TGTGCCAGTAGTATTCCGGGACAGGGGGTCTACGAGCAGTACTTC. Encoded protein: CASSIPGQGVYEQYF. Combining the CDR3 with reference TRBV19 and TRBJ2-7 gives the whole variable domain DGGITQSPKYLFRKEGQNVTLSCEQNLNHDAMYWYRQDPGQGLRLIYYSQIVNDFQKGDIAEGYSVSREKKESFPLTVTSAQKNPTAFYLCASSIPGQGVYEQYFGPGTRLTVT.

The chain links TRBV5-6 to TRBJ1-2; 8 bases match TRBD1. CDR1 and CDR2 (germline): SGHDT, YYEEEE. With 2 bases clipped from V and 8 bases from J, the junction kept 8 bases outside the gene matches. The CDR3 sequence is 14 residues long. The CDR3 region is CASSFRQGAGGYTF. The CDR3 nucleotides read TGTGCCAGCAGCTTCAGGCAGGGGGCAGGAGGCTACACCTTC.

CDR3 loop: CASSFGQGGDGYTF. CDR3 DNA sequence: TGTGCCAGCAGCTTCGGACAGGGAGGAGATGGCTACACCTTC. This chain joins TRBV5-6 and TRBJ1-2; 8 nucleotides agree with TRBD1. Germline CDR1 reads SGHDT; CDR2 reads YYEEEE. V trimming: 2 bases; J trimming: 6 bases; junction bases outside the gene matches: 6. CDR3 length: 14 residues. The full variable domain, completed using reference TRBV5-6 and TRBJ1-2, is DAGVTQSPTHLIKTRGQQVTLRCSPKSGHDTVSWYQQALGQGPQFIFQYYEEEERQRGNFPDRFSGHQFPNYSSELNVNALLLGDSALYLCASSFGQGGDGYTFGSGTRLTVV.

The chain recombines TRBV6-4 with TRBJ1-2, with D tentatively TRBD1 (6 bases). Trimming shortened V by 6 bases and J by 6 bases, and 17 bases separated the two germline ends. The CDR3 is 14 residues long. Per the germline V gene, CDR1 is MRHNA and CDR2 is SNTAGT. CDR3 sequence (DNA): TGTGCCAGCAGCCCCCGTGGGACAACCGATGGCTACACCTTC. Translating it yields CASSPRGTTDGYTF.

This chain uses TRBV19 with TRBJ2-3; a possible D gene is TRBD1 (5 bases). The germline V and J ends were trimmed by 4 bases and 3 bases, with 8 bases remaining between them. Germline assignment: CDR1 LNHDA and CDR2 SQIVND (reference sequence). CDR3 length equals 13 residues. The CDR3 reads CASSKSGTDTQYF. CDR3 bases: TGTGCCAGTAGTAAGTCAGGGACAGATACGCAGTATTTT. Drawing the rest from reference TRBV19 and TRBJ2-3, the complete variable domain is DGGITQSPKYLFRKEGQNVTLSCEQNLNHDAMYWYRQDPGQGLRLIYYSQIVNDFQKGDIAEGYSVSREKKESFPLTVTSAQKNPTAFYLCASSKSGTDTQYFGPGTRLTVL.

This sequence joins TRBV27 and TRBJ2-7; tentative D call: TRBD2 (9 bases). CDR3 length: 17 residues. The V end was cut by 4 bases, the J end by 0 bases, with 19 bases between. Germline CDR1 and CDR2: MNHEY and SMNVEV (reference sequence). The CDR3 DNA sequence: TGTGCCAGCAGTTCACAGGGGGGACTAGCTCTCTCCTACGAGCAGTACTTC. Amino acids: CASSSQGGLALSYEQYF.

This chain joins TRBV6-5 and TRBJ2-7; D might be TRBD1 (6 bases). Between the trimmed V and J ends, which lost 2 bases and 6 bases, there was a span of 11 bases. The CDR3 loop spans 13 amino acids. Germline values: CDR1 MNHEY, CDR2 SVGAGI. CDR3 DNA: TGTGCCAGCAGTTACACCAGGACAGCCGAGCAGTACTTC. Its translation is CASSYTRTAEQYF.

The chain joins TRBV5-6 to TRBJ2-6, with D possibly TRBD1 on 5 matching bases. The V gene lost 4 bases and the J gene lost 1 base, with 15 bases spanning the gap. From germline, CDR1 is SGHDT and CDR2 YYEEEE. This CDR3 is 17 amino acids long. For the CDR3, the DNA is TGTGCCAGCAGCCTCCTCGGACAAGGTTCTGGGGCCAACGTCCTGACTTTC. Its protein is CASSLLGQGSGANVLTF.

The V gene is TRBV2, the J gene TRBJ1-1, with D hard to call. The germline V gene has CDR1 SNHLY and CDR2 FYNNEI. V was clipped by 8 bases and J by 1 base, with 5 bases between them. The CDR3 has 11 residues. For the CDR3, the DNA is TGTGCCAGCGTTCGGAACACTGAAGCTTTCTTT. Protein sequence: CASVRNTEAFF.

The V gene is TRBV7-9, the J gene TRBJ1-1, with 11 bases aligning to TRBD1. V lost 4 bases and J lost 4; bases outside the gene matches: 8. CDR3 length: 16 residues. The germline V gene encodes CDR1 SEHNR and CDR2 FQNEAQ (reference sequence). CDR3 protein: CASSSPGQGASTEAFF. For the CDR3, the DNA is TGTGCCAGCAGCTCACCTGGACAGGGGGCGAGCACTGAAGCTTTCTTT.

The chain links TRBV2 to TRBJ2-6; TRBD1 aligns across 10 bases. The V gene's germline CDR1 is SNHLY and CDR2 FYNNEI. J was trimmed by 1 base and V by 5 bases; bases with no gene match: 5. This CDR3 spans 17 amino acids. The CDR3 here is CASSPGTGESGANVLTF. The CDR3 coding sequence is TGTGCCAGCAGTCCCGGGACAGGGGAATCTGGGGCCAACGTCCTGACTTTC.

The gene calls are TRBV27 and TRBJ2-3; 8 nucleotides match TRBD2. V shed 10 bases, J shed 9 bases, and the junction held 12 bases outside the gene matches. Looked up from germline, CDR1 is MNHEY and CDR2 is SMNVEV (reference sequence). The CDR3 extends over 13 amino acids. CDR3 DNA sequence: TGTGCCACAGGCCTAGCGGGCATAGGCACGCAGTATTTT. Its translation is CATGLAGIGTQYF.

The rearrangement links TRBV4-1 to TRBJ1-4; D is unclear. V was trimmed by 4 bases and J by 0 bases, leaving 9 bases between them. The CDR3 is 15 residues long. The germline gives CDR1 MGHRA, CDR2 YSYEKL. In DNA, the CDR3 is TGCGCCAGCAGCCGCGCTGGGCCAACTAATGAAAAACTGTTTTTT. Residues: CASSRAGPTNEKLFF.

The sample holds one count of this clone. The chain recombines TRBV18 with TRBJ2-5; TRBD1 is a possible D gene (5 bases). This CDR3 has 16 amino acids. The germline V gene encodes CDR1 KGHSH and CDR2 LQKENI. Trimming removed 3 bases from V and 3 bases from J, with 17 bases in between. CDR3 in amino acids: CASSPRGSTLEETQYF. DNA for the CDR3: TGTGCCAGCTCACCTAGGGGCTCCACCCTCGAAGAGACCCAGTACTTC. Full variable domain (rest looked up from reference TRBV18 and TRBJ2-5): NAGVMQNPRHLVRRRGQEARLRCSPMKGHSHVYWYRQLPEEGLKFMVYLQKENIIDESGMPKERFSAEFPKEGPSILRIQQVVRGDSAAYFCASSPRGSTLEETQYFGPGTRLLVL.

J is TRBJ2-5 and V is TRBV1; the table's D gene call, TRBD2, was not cross checked with the DNA. TRBV1 is listed as a pseudogene. The CDR3 has 19 residues. CDR3 sequence reads: CTSSHDSGTSGGIGETQYF. The CDR3 DNA follows: TGCACCAGCAGCCATGACTCCGGGACTAGCGGGGGAATAGGCGAGACCCAGTACTTC.

V usage is TRBV5-1 and J usage is TRBJ2-5, with 9 bases that match TRBD1. Germline V gene data show CDR1 as SGHRS and CDR2 as YFSETQ. With 6 bases clipped from V and 4 bases from J, the junction kept 10 bases outside the gene matches. The length of the CDR3 is 15 residues. CDR3 amino acids: CASKRGTGYSETQYF. The CDR3 coding sequence is TGCGCCAGCAAAAGAGGGACAGGGTATTCAGAGACCCAGTACTTC.

This chain joins TRBV3-1 (or the pseudogene TRBV3-2) and TRBJ1-2, with D uncertain. Deletions cut 1 base from V and 8 bases from J, with 11 bases between. The CDR3 sequence is 13 residues long. Germline V lookup: CDR1 LGHDT, CDR2 YNNKEL (reference sequence). CDR3 loop: CASSQGGWKGYTF. The CDR3 DNA reads as TGTGCCAGCAGCCAAGGAGGGTGGAAAGGCTACACCTTC.

The gene calls are TRBV18 and TRBJ1-1, with D perhaps matching TRBD1 (6 bases). Trimming stripped 3 bases from V and 1 base from J, with 15 bases between. CDR3 size: 16 residues. CDR1 is KGHSH and CDR2 is LQKENI in the germline V gene. CDR3 sequence reads: CASSPPYSTGNTEAFF. DNA for the CDR3: TGTGCCAGCTCACCCCCGTATTCGACAGGGAACACTGAAGCTTTCTTT.

V gene TRBV5-6 combines with J gene TRBJ1-4; 8 bases match TRBD1. From germline, CDR1 is SGHDT and CDR2 YYEEEE. The CDR3 loop spans 15 amino acids. J was trimmed by 0 bases and V by 2 bases; bases with no gene match: 0. This chain's CDR3 is CASSLQGATNEKLFF. CDR3 DNA sequence: TGTGCCAGCAGCTTACAGGGGGCAACTAATGAAAAACTGTTTTTT.

The chain has TRBV7-2 and TRBJ1-5; maybe TRBD1 (5 bases). V was cut by 5 bases and J by 6 bases, with 14 bases left in between. The CDR3 loop spans 14 amino acids. Germline V gene lookup returns CDR1 SGHTA and CDR2 FQGNSA. The CDR3 DNA follows: TGTGCCAGCAGCCCCGTCTCCCAGGGTCAGCCCCAGCATTTT. Its translation: CASSPVSQGQPQHF.

About this clone: Other DNA sequences in this sample translate to the same CDR3. The chain employs TRBV5-1 and TRBJ2-3, with TRBD2 matching over 7 bases. This CDR3 has 15 residues. Germline V lookup: CDR1 SGHRS, CDR2 YFSETQ. The trim removed 0 bases at V and 1 base at J, leaving 2 bases unmatched. The CDR3 DNA reads TGCGCCAGCAGCTTGGGAACTAGCGGCACAGATACGCAGTATTTT. Protein product: CASSLGTSGTDTQYF.

The V call is TRBV10-1, the J call TRBJ1-5; D is ambiguous. Germline V CDR1 and CDR2: WNHNN, SYGVQD (reference sequence). This CDR3 contains 12 residues. V gave up 6 bases and J gave up 3 bases, with 6 bases separating them. Written as DNA, the CDR3 is TGCGCCAGCAGCGACAACAATCAGCCCCAGCATTTT. Its protein product is CASSDNNQPQHF.

The chain recombines TRBV27 with TRBJ1-2; 8 bases align to TRBD1. Germline CDR1 and CDR2: MNHEY and SMNVEV (reference sequence). The CDR3 runs 14 residues. The trim removed 6 bases at V and 4 bases at J, leaving 7 bases unmatched. CDR3 loop: CASSRGGQAYGYTF. The CDR3 DNA sequence: TGTGCCAGCAGCCGCGGGGGACAGGCCTATGGCTACACCTTC.

The chain recombines TRBV6-2 or TRBV6-3 with TRBJ2-7; 8 positions agree with TRBD2. This CDR3 region has 14 residues. V lost 6 bases, J lost 0 bases, and 4 bases stayed unmatched. Germline V CDR1 and CDR2: MNHEY, SVGEGT. The CDR3 loop reads CASSPGGFSYEQYF. The CDR3 DNA is TGTGCCAGCAGCCCGGGGGGGTTCTCCTACGAGCAGTACTTC.

The genes are TRBV18 and TRBJ2-2; a weak D match, TRBD2 (6 bases). The length of the CDR3 is 17 residues. Germline V gene sequence: CDR1 KGHSH, CDR2 LQKENI. Trimming left V 3 bases short and J 6 bases short, with 20 bases between. The CDR3 nucleotides read TGTGCCAGCTCACCGAACACTTCTAGCGTTCTGGCCGGGGAGCTGTTTTTT. As protein: CASSPNTSSVLAGELFF.

V gene TRBV11-3 combines with J gene TRBJ1-1; D call uncertain. V was cut by 3 bases and J by 4 bases, with 9 bases left in between. This CDR3 is built from 13 residues. Germline CDR1 is SGHNT and CDR2 is YENEEA. CDR3 residues: CASSFSSLTEAFF. In DNA form, the CDR3 reads TGTGCCAGCAGCTTTTCCAGTCTCACTGAAGCTTTCTTT.